This T cell receptor beta chain was captured by sequencing in a study of regulatory T cells in long-lasting Graves disease. Study in general: Over 5 years on antithyroid drugs plus positive TSH receptor antibodies marked Graves' disease as persistent.

As for time point: persistent/refractory GD, antithyroid drugs over 5 years with positive TRAb. PBMC-extracted RNA yielded the TCR library. Clinicians diagnosed Graves' disease using American Thyroid Association guidelines. V lost 7 bases and J lost 3; bases outside the gene matches: 9. CDR1 and CDR2 from the germline V gene are MDHEN and SYDVKM. The CDR3 spans 15 residues. The TCR beta library used iRepertoire HTBI primers with Arm-PCR amplification of CDR3. TCRdb processed the multiplex PCR reads anew with MiXCR; each CDR3 protein has one entry. The table shows fewer than 400,000 distinct CDR3 sequences, with about 20% occurring only once.

Sequenced material: peripheral blood mononuclear cells (PBMCs), taken when the disease was refractory, from a patient treated with antithyroid drugs. The sequence derives from a female donor with Graves disease. The chain is built from TRBV28 and TRBJ1-5; 7 nucleotides agree with TRBD1. The DNA for the CDR3 is TGTGCCAGCATCATGGGGGGACAGTTCAATCAGCCCCAGCATTTT. It specifies CASIMGGQFNQPQHF.